Listed below are T cell receptor beta chains from one sample, sequenced in a study of blood T cell repertoires in COVID-19. This table comes from immunoSEQ multiplex PCR, and its TCRdb copy is limited to in-frame clones, with some not included. The sample has around 200,000 clones, around 87% seen once. The sequenced sample consisted of peripheral blood. The receptors were gathered from a man in his 60s who had recovered from COVID-19. CDR3s include the opening cysteine and the closing phenylalanine or tryptophan. D genes are given only for firm matches. Clone size appears in some rows only: once, few, many, or a class for an expanded clone.

clone size	V gene	D gene	J gene	CDR3 DNA	CDR3 protein
once	TRBV5-1	.	TRBJ1-3	TGCGCCAGCAGCTTGATGAACGCGAACGGAAACACCATATATTTT	CASSLMNANGNTIYF
.	TRBV4-1	.	TRBJ2-7	TGCGCCAGCAGCCCCAGGGGCTACGAGCAGTACTTC	CASSPRGYEQYF
.	TRBV19	.	TRBJ2-1	TGTGCCAGTAGTCCCGACAGGAGCTCCTACAATGAGCAGTTCTTC	CASSPDRSSYNEQFF
.	TRBV7-3	TRBD1	TRBJ2-6	TGTGCCAGCAGCTTAGTACCCGACAGGGCTGGGGCCAACGTCCTGACTTTC	CASSLVPDRAGANVLTF
.	TRBV14	.	TRBJ1-1	TGTGCCAGCAGCCTGTCTATTAGGAGTGAAGCTTTCTTT	CASSLSIRSEAFF
.	TRBV7-3	TRBD2	TRBJ2-3	TGTGCCAGCAGCCGTATGGGAGGGACTAGTTCCGACACAGATACGCAGTATTTT	CASSRMGGTSSDTDTQYF
.	TRBV9	TRBD2	TRBJ2-1	TGTGCCAGCACCACCGGGACTAGCGGGAGCTATGAGCAGTTCTTC	CASTTGTSGSYEQFF
.	TRBV18	TRBD1	TRBJ1-3	TGTGCCAGCTCACCGAGACAGGGCTCTGGAAACACCATATATTTT	CASSPRQGSGNTIYF
.	TRBV9	TRBD2	TRBJ2-2	TGTGCCAGCAGCGTAGTGGGGGGGACTCGGAACACCGGGGAGCTGTTTTTT	CASSVVGGTRNTGELFF
.	TRBV3-1/TRBV3-2	.	TRBJ2-2	TGTGCCAGCAGCCAAGGTTCCCATGCCGGGGAGCTGTTTTTT	CASSQGSHAGELFF
.	TRBV7-2	.	TRBJ2-3	TGTGCCAGCAGCCCACGACAGAGCACAGATACGCAGTATTTT	CASSPRQSTDTQYF
.	TRBV19	.	TRBJ1-5	TGTGCCAGTAGTATCCGGGTTCAGCCCCAGCATTTT	CASSIRVQPQHF
once	TRBV6-6	TRBD2	TRBJ2-1	TGTGCCAGCAGTTACTCCTTAGCGGGGGGGCCCAATGAGCAGTTCTTC	CASSYSLAGGPNEQFF